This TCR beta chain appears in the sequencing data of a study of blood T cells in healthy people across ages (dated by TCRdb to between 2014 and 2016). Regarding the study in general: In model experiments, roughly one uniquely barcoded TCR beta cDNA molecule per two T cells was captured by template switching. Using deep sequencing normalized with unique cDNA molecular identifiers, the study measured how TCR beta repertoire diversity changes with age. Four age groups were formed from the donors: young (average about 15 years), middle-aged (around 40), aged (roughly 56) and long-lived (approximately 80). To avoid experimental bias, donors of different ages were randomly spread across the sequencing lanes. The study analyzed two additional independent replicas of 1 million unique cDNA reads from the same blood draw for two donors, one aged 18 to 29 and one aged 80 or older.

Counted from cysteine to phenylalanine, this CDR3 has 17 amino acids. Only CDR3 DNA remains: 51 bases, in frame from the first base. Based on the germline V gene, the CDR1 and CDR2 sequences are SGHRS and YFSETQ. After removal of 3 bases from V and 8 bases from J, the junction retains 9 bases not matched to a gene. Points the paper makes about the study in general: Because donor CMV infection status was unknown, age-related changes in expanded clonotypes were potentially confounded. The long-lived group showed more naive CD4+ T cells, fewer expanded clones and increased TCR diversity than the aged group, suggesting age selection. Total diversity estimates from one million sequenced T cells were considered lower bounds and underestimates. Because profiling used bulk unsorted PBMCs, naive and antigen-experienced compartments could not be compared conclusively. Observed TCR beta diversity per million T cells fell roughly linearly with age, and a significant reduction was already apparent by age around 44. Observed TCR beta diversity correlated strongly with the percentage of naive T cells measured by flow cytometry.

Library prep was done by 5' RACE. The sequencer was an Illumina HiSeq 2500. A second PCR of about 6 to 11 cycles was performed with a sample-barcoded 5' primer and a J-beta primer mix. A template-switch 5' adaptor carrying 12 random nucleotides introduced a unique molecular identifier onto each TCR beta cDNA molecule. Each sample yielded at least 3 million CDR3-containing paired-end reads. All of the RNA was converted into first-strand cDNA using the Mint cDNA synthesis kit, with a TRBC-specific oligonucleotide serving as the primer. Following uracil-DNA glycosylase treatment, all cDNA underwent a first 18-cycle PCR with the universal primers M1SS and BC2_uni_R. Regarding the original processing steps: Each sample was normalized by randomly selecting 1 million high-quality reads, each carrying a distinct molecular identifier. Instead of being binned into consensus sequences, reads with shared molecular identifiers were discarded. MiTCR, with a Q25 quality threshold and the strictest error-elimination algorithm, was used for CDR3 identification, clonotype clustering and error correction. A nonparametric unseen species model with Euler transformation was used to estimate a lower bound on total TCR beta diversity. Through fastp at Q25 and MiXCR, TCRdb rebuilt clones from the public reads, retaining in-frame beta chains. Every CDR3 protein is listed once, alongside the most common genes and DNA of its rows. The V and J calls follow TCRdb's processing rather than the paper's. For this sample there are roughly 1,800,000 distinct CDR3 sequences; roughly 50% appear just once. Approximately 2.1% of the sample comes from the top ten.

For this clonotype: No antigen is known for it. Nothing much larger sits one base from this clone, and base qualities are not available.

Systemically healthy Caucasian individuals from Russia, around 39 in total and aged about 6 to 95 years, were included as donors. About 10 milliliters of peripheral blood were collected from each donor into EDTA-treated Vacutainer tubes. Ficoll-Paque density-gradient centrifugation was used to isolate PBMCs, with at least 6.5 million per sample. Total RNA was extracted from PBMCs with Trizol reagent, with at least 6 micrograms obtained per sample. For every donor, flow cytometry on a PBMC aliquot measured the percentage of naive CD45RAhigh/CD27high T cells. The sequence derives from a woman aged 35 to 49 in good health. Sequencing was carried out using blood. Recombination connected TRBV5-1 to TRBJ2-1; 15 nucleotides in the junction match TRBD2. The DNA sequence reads TGCGCCAGCAGCTGCCCGAGGACTAGCGGGGGGGCAGATGAGCAGTTCTTC. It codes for CASSCPRTSGGADEQFF.